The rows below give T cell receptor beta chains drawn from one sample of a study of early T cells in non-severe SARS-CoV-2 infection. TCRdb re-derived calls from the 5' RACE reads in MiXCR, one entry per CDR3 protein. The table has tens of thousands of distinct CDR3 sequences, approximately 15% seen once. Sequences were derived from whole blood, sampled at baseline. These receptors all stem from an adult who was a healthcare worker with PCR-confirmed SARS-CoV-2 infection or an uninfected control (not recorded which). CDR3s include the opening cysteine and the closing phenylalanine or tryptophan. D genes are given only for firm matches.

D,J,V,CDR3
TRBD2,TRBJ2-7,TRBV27,CASSLLAGGEQYF
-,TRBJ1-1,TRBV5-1,CASSSLGKGGRAFF
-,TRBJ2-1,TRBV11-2,CASIGGSEQFF
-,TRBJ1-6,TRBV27,CASSLNERRGYNSPLHF
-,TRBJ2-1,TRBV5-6,CASSGGKYGYNEQFF
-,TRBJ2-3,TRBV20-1,CSARDRLALSTDTQYF
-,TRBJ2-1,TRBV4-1,CASSQVADNEQFF
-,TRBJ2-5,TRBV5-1,CASSSGRQETQYF
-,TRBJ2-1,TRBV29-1,CSVEGHNEQFF
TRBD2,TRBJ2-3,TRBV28,CASSFSGSTDTQYF
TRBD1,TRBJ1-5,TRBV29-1,CSVGETGGPNQPQHF
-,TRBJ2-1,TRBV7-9,CASSFGTDNEQFF
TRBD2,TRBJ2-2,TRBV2,CASSLAGGYTGELFF
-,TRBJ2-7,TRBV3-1,CASSPYGYEQYF
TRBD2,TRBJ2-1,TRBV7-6,CASSLGGGRAKDEQFF
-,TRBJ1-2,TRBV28,CASSLEGEANYGYTF
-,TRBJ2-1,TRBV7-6,CASSLETGHYNEQFF
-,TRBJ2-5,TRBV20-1,CSAPGGGAETQYF
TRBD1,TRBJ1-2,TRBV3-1,CASRHRQGGGYTF
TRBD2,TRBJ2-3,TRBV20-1,CSTVGLVRNADTQYF
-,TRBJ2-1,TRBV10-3,CAISDGGLAHNEQFF
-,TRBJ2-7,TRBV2,CASRRNSYEQYF
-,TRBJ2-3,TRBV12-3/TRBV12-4,CASSLPGTDTQYF
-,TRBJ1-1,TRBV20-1,CSARQPGTEAFF
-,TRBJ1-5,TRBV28,CASSLYQFYSNQPQHF
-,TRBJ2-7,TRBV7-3,CASSPGGRSYEQYF
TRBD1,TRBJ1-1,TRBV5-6,CASSLGMGTGGRVTEAFF
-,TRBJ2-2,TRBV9,CASSVVGTHNTGELFF
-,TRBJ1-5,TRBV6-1,CASSEGRGNSNQPQHF
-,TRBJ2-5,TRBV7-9,CASSKRGYQETQYF
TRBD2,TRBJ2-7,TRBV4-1,CASSQDRREWSYEQYF
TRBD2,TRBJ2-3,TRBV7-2,CASSLTSGRDTQYF
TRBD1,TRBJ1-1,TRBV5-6,CASSLSEGAPRFTATEAFF
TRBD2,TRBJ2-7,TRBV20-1,CSARDREGLYEQYF
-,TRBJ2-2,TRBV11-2,CASSLRQLTGELFF
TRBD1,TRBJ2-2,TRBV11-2,CATGGQGYTGELFF
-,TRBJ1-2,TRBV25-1,CASSVNDGYTF
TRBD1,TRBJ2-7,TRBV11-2,CASSSRQDRLSYEQYF
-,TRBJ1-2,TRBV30,CAWSRPDRQLYGYTF
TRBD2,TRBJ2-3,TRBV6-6,CASSYSAGGVDTQYF
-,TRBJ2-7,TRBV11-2,CASSLWGSSYEQYF
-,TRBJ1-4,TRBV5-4,CASSLDRLSEKLFF
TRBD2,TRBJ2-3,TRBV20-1,CSARVASGRADTDTQYF
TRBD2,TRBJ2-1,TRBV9,CASSVQGGAGGSNEQFF
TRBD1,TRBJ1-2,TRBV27,CASSSGGGYTF
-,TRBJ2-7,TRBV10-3,CAISSRPTGHEQYF
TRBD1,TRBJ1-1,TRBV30,CAWSGNRGVNTEAFF
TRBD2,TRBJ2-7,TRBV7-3,CASGSGLAPYEQYF